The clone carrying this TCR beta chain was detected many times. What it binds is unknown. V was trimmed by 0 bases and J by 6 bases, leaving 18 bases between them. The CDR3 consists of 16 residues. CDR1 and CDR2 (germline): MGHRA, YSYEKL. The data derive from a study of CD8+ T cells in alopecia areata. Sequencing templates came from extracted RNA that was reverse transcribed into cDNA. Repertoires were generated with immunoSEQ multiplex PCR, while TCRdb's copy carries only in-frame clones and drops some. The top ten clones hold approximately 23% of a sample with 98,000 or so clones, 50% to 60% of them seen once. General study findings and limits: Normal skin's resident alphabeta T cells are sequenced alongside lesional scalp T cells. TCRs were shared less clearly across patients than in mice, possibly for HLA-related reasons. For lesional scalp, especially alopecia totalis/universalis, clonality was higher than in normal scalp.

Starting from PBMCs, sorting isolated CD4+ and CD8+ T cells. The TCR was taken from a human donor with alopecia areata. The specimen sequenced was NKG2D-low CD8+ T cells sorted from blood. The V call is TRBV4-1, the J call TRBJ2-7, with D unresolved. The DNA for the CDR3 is TGCGCCAGCAGCCAAGAATCAGGCGCTGTAACCCGCGAGCAGTACTTC. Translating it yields CASSQESGAVTREQYF.